The clone carrying this TCR beta chain was counted many times. What it recognizes is unknown. Then a second PCR, running roughly 7 to 11 cycles, was carried out with a sample-barcoded 5' primer and a J-beta primer mix. TCRdb processed the 5' RACE reads anew with MiXCR; each CDR3 protein has one entry. The data contain about 780,000 distinct CDR3 sequences, about 45% of them singletons. These data originate in a study of blood T cells in healthy people across ages. Whole-study findings and limits: The long-lived group displayed more naive CD4+ cells, plus higher diversity, than the aged donors did. Getting older went along with TCR beta diversity per million T cells dropping roughly linearly.

With 6 bases removed from V and 3 bases from J, the gap between germline ends came to 18 bases. CDR3 size: 14 residues. Germline-derived CDR1 and CDR2 are DFQATT and SNEGSKA (reference sequence). With each sample, at least 5.5 micrograms of total RNA were extracted. This chain joins TRBV20-1 and TRBJ2-7; D might be TRBD2 (6 bases). The specimen sequenced was blood. This receptor was obtained from a man older than 75 in good health. CDR3 residues: CSANELLGGYEQYF. In nucleotides, the CDR3 is TGCAGTGCGAATGAGCTTTTGGGGGGCTACGAGCAGTACTTC.